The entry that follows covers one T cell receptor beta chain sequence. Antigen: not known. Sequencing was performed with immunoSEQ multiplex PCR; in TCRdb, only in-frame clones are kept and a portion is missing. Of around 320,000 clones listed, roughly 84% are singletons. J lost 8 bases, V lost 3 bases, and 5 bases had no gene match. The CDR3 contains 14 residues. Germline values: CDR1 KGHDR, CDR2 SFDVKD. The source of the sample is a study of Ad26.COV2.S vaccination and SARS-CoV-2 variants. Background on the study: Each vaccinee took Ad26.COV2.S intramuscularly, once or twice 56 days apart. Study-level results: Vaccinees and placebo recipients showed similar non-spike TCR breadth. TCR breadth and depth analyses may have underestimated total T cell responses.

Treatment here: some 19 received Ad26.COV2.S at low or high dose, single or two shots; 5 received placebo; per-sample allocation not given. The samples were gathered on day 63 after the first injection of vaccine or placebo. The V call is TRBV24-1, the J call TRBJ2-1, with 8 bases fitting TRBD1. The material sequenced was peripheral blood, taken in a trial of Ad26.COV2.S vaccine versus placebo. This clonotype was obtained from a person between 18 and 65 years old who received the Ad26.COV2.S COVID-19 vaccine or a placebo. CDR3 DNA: TGTGCCACCAGTGATCCGGACAGGGCCCATGAGCAGTTCTTC. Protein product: CATSDPDRAHEQFF.